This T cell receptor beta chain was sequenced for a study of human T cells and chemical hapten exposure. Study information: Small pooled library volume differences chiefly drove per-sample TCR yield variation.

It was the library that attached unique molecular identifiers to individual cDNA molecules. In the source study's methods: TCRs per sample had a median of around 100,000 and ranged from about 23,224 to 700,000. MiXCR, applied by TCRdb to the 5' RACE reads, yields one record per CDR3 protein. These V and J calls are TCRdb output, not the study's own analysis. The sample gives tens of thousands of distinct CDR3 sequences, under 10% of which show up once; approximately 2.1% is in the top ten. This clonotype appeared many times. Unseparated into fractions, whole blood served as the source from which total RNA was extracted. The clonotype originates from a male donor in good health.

DNA of the CDR3: TGTGCCAGCAGCCAAGTTACTGGACTCGGTGGAAACACCATATATTTT. Its protein product is CASSQVTGLGGNTIYF. This chain links TRBV3-1 with TRBJ1-3; no clear D. CDR3 length equals 16 residues. Germline CDR1 is LGHDT and CDR2 is YNNKEL (reference sequence). The V gene lost 1 base and the J gene lost 3 bases, with 13 bases spanning the gap.